This T cell receptor beta chain stems from a study of T cells after yellow fever vaccination. Study at large: Low-cell-number fractions were prepared with SMART-Seq v4 Ultra Low Input.

A note on this clonotype: Its cognate antigen is unknown.

The study, taken as a whole, reports: Boosting was followed by the reappearance of most primary-vaccination clones (about 96% CD4, around 90% CD8). FACS-sorted repertoires could harbor abundant contaminating bulk-population clonotypes.

TCRdb processed the 5' RACE reads anew with MiXCR; each CDR3 protein has one entry. The table records hundreds of thousands of distinct CDR3 sequences, roughly 3.5% of them present only once. The TCR sequence derives from a man between 18 and 35 years old who received the YFV17D yellow fever vaccine. The sample consisted of PBMCs, taken on the day of the yellow fever booster vaccination.

The CDR3: CASSAVATNEKLFF. The CDR3 bases are TGTGCCAGCTCTGCGGTTGCAACTAATGAAAAACTGTTTTTT. This sequence joins TRBV28 and TRBJ1-4; D is ambiguous. The ends were cut back, 8 bases at V and 0 bases at J, with 10 bases in the middle. The CDR3 is 14 amino acids. Looked up from germline, CDR1 is MDHEN and CDR2 is SYDVKM. Full variable domain (remainder filled in from reference TRBV28 and TRBJ1-4): DVKVTQSSRYLVKRTGEKVFLECVQDMDHENMFWYRQDPGLGLRLIYFSYDVKMKEKGDIPEGYSVSREKKERFSLILESASTNQTSMYLCASSAVATNEKLFFGSGTQLSVL.